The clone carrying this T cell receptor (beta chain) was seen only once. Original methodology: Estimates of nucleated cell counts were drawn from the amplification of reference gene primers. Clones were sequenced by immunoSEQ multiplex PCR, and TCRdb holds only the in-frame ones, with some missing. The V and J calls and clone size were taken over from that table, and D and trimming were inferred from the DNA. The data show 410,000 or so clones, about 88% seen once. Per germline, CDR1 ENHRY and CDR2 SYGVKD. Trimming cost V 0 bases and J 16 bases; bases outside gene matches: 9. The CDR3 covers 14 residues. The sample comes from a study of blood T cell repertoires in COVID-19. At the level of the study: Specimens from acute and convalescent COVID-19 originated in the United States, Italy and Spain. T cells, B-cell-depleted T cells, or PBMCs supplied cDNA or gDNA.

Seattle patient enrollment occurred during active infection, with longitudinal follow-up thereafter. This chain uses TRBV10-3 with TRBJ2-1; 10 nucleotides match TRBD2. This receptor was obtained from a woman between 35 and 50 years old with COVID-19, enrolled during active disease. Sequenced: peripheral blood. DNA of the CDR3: TGTGCCATCAGTGAGTCTGAAAAGGCTAGCGGGAGATTCTTC. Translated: CAISESEKASGRFF.